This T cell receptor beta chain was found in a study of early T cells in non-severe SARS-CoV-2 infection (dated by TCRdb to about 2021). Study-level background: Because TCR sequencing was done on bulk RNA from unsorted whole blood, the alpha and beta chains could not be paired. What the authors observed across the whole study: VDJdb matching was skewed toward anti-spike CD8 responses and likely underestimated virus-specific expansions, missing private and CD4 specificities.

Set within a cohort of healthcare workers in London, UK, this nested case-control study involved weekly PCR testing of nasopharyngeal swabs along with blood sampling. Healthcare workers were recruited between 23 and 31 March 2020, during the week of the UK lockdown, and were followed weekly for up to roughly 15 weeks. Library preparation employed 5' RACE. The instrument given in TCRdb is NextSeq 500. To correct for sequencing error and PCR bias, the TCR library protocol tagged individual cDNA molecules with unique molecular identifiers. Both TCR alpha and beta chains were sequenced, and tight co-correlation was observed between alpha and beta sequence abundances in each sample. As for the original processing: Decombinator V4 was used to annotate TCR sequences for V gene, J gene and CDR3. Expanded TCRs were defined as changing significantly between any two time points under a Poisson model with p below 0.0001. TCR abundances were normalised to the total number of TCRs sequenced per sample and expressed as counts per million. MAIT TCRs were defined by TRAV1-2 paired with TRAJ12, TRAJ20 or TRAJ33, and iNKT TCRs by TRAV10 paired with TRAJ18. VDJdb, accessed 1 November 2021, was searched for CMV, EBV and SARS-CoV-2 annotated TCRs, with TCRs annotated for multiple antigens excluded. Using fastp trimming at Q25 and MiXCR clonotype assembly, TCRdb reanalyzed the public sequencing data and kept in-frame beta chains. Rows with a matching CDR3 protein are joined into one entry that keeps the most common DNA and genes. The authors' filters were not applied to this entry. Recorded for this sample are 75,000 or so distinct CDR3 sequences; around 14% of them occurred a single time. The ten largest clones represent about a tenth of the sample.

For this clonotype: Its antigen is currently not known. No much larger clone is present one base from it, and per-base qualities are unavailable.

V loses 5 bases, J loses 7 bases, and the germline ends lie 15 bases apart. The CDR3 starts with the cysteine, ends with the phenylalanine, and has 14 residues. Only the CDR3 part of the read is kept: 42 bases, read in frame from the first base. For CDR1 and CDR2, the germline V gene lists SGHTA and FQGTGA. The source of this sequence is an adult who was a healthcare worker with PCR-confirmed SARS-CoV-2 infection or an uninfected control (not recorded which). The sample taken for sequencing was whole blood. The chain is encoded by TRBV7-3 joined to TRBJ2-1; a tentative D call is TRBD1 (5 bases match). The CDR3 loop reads CASSRNGAGNEQFF. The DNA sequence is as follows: TGTGCCAGCAGCAGGAATGGGGCCGGGAATGAGCAGTTCTTC.